What follows are 26 T cell receptor beta chains derived from one specimen sequenced in a study of blood T cell repertoires in COVID-19. The protocol was immunoSEQ multiplex PCR, while the TCRdb copy is restricted to in-frame clones and leaves out a portion. The sample holds some 80,000 clones, roughly 90% seen once. The sequenced material came from peripheral blood. The receptors here all came from a woman aged 80 or over with acute or convalescent COVID-19.

The rearrangement joins TRBV27 to TRBJ1-1; D call uncertain. Per the germline V gene, CDR1 is MNHEY and CDR2 is SMNVEV (reference sequence). The CDR3 loop spans 14 amino acids. Deletions cut 4 bases from V and 1 base from J, with 10 bases between. CDR3 amino acids: CASSYRGGNTEAFF. The CDR3 nucleotides are TGTGCCAGCAGTTATCGGGGAGGGAACACTGAAGCTTTCTTT.

V usage is TRBV27 and J usage is TRBJ2-7, with D tentatively TRBD2 (6 bases). This CDR3 spans 16 amino acids. From germline, CDR1 is MNHEY and CDR2 SMNVEV (reference sequence). Trimming left V 1 base short and J 3 bases short, with 16 bases between. The CDR3 is CASSLFATRRSYEQYF. CDR3 in DNA: TGTGCCAGCAGTTTATTTGCGACTAGAAGAAGCTACGAGCAGTACTTC.

V is TRBV5-1 and J is TRBJ1-2; 9 positions match TRBD1. The germline CDR1 and CDR2 sequences are SGHRS and YFSETQ. The CDR3 loop spans 15 amino acids. The ends lost 4 bases at V and 8 bases at J; junction bases unmatched: 12. The CDR3 is CASSQDRGTRKGYTF. Here the CDR3 DNA reads TGCGCCAGCAGCCAGGACAGGGGTACGCGGAAGGGCTACACCTTC.

This sequence joins TRBV19 and TRBJ1-4; 8 bases agree with TRBD1. With 7 bases clipped from V and 7 bases from J, the junction kept 8 bases outside the gene matches. The CDR3 is made up of 14 amino acids. Germline CDR1 LNHDA, CDR2 SQIVND (reference sequence). CDR3 residues: CASKDRGASEKLFF. CDR3 DNA: TGTGCCAGTAAAGACAGGGGAGCTTCTGAAAAACTGTTTTTT.

The V gene is TRBV19, the J gene TRBJ1-4; 7 positions match TRBD1. V was clipped by 5 bases and J by 7 bases; unmatched bases: 13. The germline CDR1 and CDR2 sequences are LNHDA and SQIVND (reference sequence). CDR3 length: 16 amino acids. CDR3 nucleotide sequence: TGTGCCAGTAGTTTTTACCCGACAGGGAATAGTGAAAAACTGTTTTTT. This translates into CASSFYPTGNSEKLFF.

The chain recombines TRBV29-1 with TRBJ2-5, with a tentative D call TRBD2 (6 bases). V was pared by 4 bases and J by 3 bases, with 9 bases between. Germline CDR1 SQVTM, CDR2 ANQGSEA. The CDR3 spans 12 residues. The CDR3 DNA reads TGCAGCGTTGTCGGAGGGGAAGAGACCCAGTACTTC. This translates into CSVVGGEETQYF.

The V and J genes are TRBV18 and TRBJ2-5; 7 nucleotides match TRBD2. CDR3 size: 12 residues. V lost 6 bases to trimming and J lost 5 bases; unmatched junction nucleotides: 3. Germline V gene data show CDR1 as KGHSH and CDR2 as LQKENI. CDR3 in amino acids: CASSRLAETQYF. The CDR3 coding sequence is TGTGCCAGCTCTAGACTAGCTGAGACCCAGTACTTC.

V is TRBV6-2 or TRBV6-3 and J is TRBJ1-5; no clear D. Germline CDR1 reads MNHEY; CDR2 reads SVGEGT. Trimming cost V 0 bases and J 2 bases, with 11 bases left between them. This CDR3 spans 16 amino acids. CDR3 coding DNA: TGTGCCAGCAGTTACTCGAAGAGGGCAGGCAATCAGCCCCAGCATTTT. As protein: CASSYSKRAGNQPQHF.

The chain uses TRBV28 and TRBJ1-1, with TRBD1 matching 9 bases. Germline assignment: CDR1 MDHEN and CDR2 SYDVKM. V shed 5 bases, J shed 7 bases, and the junction held 14 bases outside the gene matches. CDR3 length equals 16 residues. CDR3 bases: TGTGCCAGCAGTAACCGGTGGACAGGGGCCTTTTTTGAAGCTTTCTTT. Translating gives CASSNRWTGAFFEAFF.

The V and J genes are TRBV7-8 and TRBJ2-2; unclear D gene. Trimming stripped 5 bases from V and 3 bases from J, with 7 bases between. Germline CDR1 reads SGHVS; CDR2 reads FQNEAQ. This CDR3 region has 13 residues. The CDR3 region is CASSPVYTGELFF. The DNA for the CDR3 is TGTGCCAGCAGCCCGGTTTACACCGGGGAGCTGTTTTTT.

This chain joins TRBV4-3 and TRBJ2-6, with 8 bases fitting TRBD1. With V trimmed by 0 bases and J by 0 bases, 4 bases remained unmatched. CDR1 and CDR2 from the germline V gene are LGHNA and YSLEER. The CDR3 is made up of 18 amino acids. For the CDR3, the DNA is TGCGCCAGCAGCCAAGATCATGACAGGGGCTCTGGGGCCAACGTCCTGACTTTC. It is translated as CASSQDHDRGSGANVLTF.

V usage is TRBV27 and J usage is TRBJ1-1; D ambiguous. Trimming took 1 base from V and 1 from J, leaving 4 bases between them. The CDR3 has 13 amino acids. The germline V gene encodes CDR1 MNHEY and CDR2 SMNVEV (reference sequence). This chain's CDR3 is CASSLFGNTEAFF. DNA for the CDR3: TGTGCCAGCAGTTTATTCGGGAACACTGAAGCTTTCTTT.

The chain carries TRBV5-8 and TRBJ1-5; D remains ambiguous. CDR1 and CDR2 from the germline V gene are SGHTS and YDEGEE. Deletions cut 3 bases from V and 0 bases from J, with 13 bases between. The CDR3 has 16 amino acids. DNA for the CDR3: TGTGCCAGCAGCTCCACCAGGCTCTATAGCAATCAGCCCCAGCATTTT. Translation: CASSSTRLYSNQPQHF.

The chain links TRBV10-3 to TRBJ1-4; D gene uncertain. Germline values: CDR1 ENHRY, CDR2 SYGVKD. Trimming cost V 0 bases and J 4 bases, with 9 bases left between them. This CDR3 is 15 amino acids long. The CDR3 DNA reads TGTGCCATCAGTGAGTCCGAGGCGGGTAATGAAAAACTGTTTTTT. Protein sequence: CAISESEAGNEKLFF.

V and J are TRBV9 and TRBJ1-6; 8 bases map to TRBD1. This CDR3 spans 14 amino acids. The V and J ends lost 3 bases and 10 bases, in that order; junction bases with no gene match: 6. Germline assignment: CDR1 SGDLS and CDR2 YYNGEE. The CDR3 nucleotides are TGTGCCAGCAGCGGGACAGGGAGTAAGTCACCCCTCCACTTT. Amino acid sequence: CASSGTGSKSPLHF.

The V gene is TRBV24-1, the J gene TRBJ2-3, with a weak D call TRBD2 (5 bases). This CDR3 spans 14 amino acids. The germline CDR1 and CDR2 sequences are KGHDR and SFDVKD. The V and J ends lost 4 bases and 2 bases respectively, with 9 bases between them. The CDR3 nucleotides read TGTGCCACCAGTGAAGGACTCATCACAGATACGCAGTATTTT. Translation gives CATSEGLITDTQYF.

This clone was seen only once. The chain carries TRBV6-2 or TRBV6-3 and TRBJ1-3; D is perhaps TRBD1 (6 bases). CDR1 and CDR2 from the germline V gene are MNHEY and SVGEGT. The CDR3 consists of 16 residues. With 0 bases removed from V and 2 bases from J, the gap between germline ends came to 11 bases. In DNA form, the CDR3 reads TGTGCCAGCAGTTACTCGATGGACAGTACTGGAAACACCATATATTTT. Amino acids: CASSYSMDSTGNTIYF.

This chain connects TRBV28 to TRBJ1-4, with 7 positions matching TRBD1. Germline V gene lookup returns CDR1 MDHEN and CDR2 SYDVKM. V dropped 7 bases and J dropped 5; count of bases not matched to a gene: 7. This CDR3 spans 14 amino acids. The CDR3 spells CASTDRTVNEKLFF. For the CDR3, the DNA is TGTGCCAGCACGGACAGGACCGTAAATGAAAAACTGTTTTTT.

The chain is built from TRBV12-3 or TRBV12-4 and TRBJ1-1, with 7 bases that match TRBD1. The CDR3 length is 12 residues. J lost 6 bases, V lost 6 bases, and 4 bases had no gene match. CDR3 bases: TGTGCCAGCAGAGACAGGGAATCTGAAGCTTTCTTT. It specifies CASRDRESEAFF.

J is TRBJ2-7 and V is TRBV6-5; TRBD2 is a possible D gene (6 bases). The CDR3 is 15 amino acids. V gave up 2 bases and J gave up 3 bases, with 14 bases separating them. Germline V CDR1 and CDR2: MNHEY, SVGAGI. Here the CDR3 DNA reads TGTGCCAGCAGTTACGCGGGGAGTCGTGGCTACGAGCAGTACTTC. It yields the protein CASSYAGSRGYEQYF.

This clone has just one count. CDR3 region: CASSPGQGNQPQHF. Here the CDR3 DNA reads TGTGCCAGCAGTCCCGGACAGGGCAATCAGCCCCAGCATTTT. This chain joins TRBV6-4 and TRBJ1-5, with TRBD1 identical over 7 bases. V dropped 5 bases and J dropped 2; count of bases not matched to a gene: 3. In germline, CDR1 is MRHNA, CDR2 SNTAGT. The CDR3 runs 14 residues.

This clone was seen just once. The chain is built from TRBV4-1 and TRBJ1-2; 7 bases agree with TRBD1. Trimming at V came to 0 bases and at J to 5 bases, leaving 12 bases not matched to a gene. The CDR3 spans 17 residues. Germline CDR1 and CDR2: MGHRA and YSYEKL. The CDR3 here is CASSQDFRTGRLYGYTF. The CDR3 nucleotides read TGCGCCAGCAGCCAAGACTTTAGGACAGGTCGTTTATATGGCTACACCTTC.

The chain recombines TRBV9 with TRBJ2-1; the D is unclear. Germline V gene data show CDR1 as SGDLS and CDR2 as YYNGEE. Trimming left V 0 bases short and J 4 bases short, with 5 bases between. The CDR3 consists of 13 residues. CDR3 DNA: TGTGCCAGCAGCGTAGACCAGTACAATGAGCAGTTCTTC. Translation: CASSVDQYNEQFF. Filled out from reference TRBV9 and TRBJ2-1, the complete variable domain reads DSGVTQTPKHLITATGQRVTLRCSPRSGDLSVYWYQQSLDQGLQFLIQYYNGEERAKGNILERFSAQQFPDLHSELNLSSLELGDSALYFCASSVDQYNEQFFGPGTRLTVL.

The J gene is TRBJ2-3, the V gene TRBV24-1; D may be TRBD2 (5 bases). CDR1 is KGHDR, CDR2 SFDVKD, per germline. The V and J ends lost 3 bases and 11 bases respectively, with 17 bases between them. The CDR3 length is 14 residues. CDR3 nucleotide sequence: TGTGCCACCAGTGATGGCCACGGAGGTATAAGGCAGTATTTT. Translation: CATSDGHGGIRQYF.

The V and J genes are TRBV6-1 and TRBJ2-3; TRBD2 might be the D (5 bases). Trimming took 2 bases from V and 0 from J, leaving 9 bases between them. The CDR3 loop spans 15 amino acids. Per the germline V gene, CDR1 is MNHNS and CDR2 is SASEGT. DNA of the CDR3: TGTGCCAGCAGTGAATTTGGCGGGAGCACAGATACGCAGTATTTT. This encodes CASSEFGGSTDTQYF.

This chain uses TRBV28 with TRBJ2-2; the match to TRBD2 covers 10 bases. Germline loops: CDR1 MDHEN, CDR2 SYDVKM. V shed 5 bases, J shed 6 bases, and the junction held 9 bases outside the gene matches. CDR3 length equals 16 residues. Here the CDR3 reads CASSPRLAGVAGELFF. CDR3 DNA: TGTGCCAGCAGTCCCAGGCTAGCGGGAGTGGCCGGGGAGCTGTTTTTT.